This T cell receptor (beta chain) originates from a study of human T cells and chemical hapten exposure. Whole-study results and caveats: TCRs whose frequency exceeded 1 in 1000 remained the same following DPC sensitization.

Per the original methods: Individual samples carried between roughly 23,224 and 690,600 TCRs, with approximately 100,000 as the median. TCRdb reprocessed the RACE reads with MiXCR, giving one entry per CDR3 protein. TCRdb, not the authors, supplied the V and J calls. The sample has 350,000 to 400,000 distinct CDR3 sequences, 6% to 7% seen once. Note on this clonotype: The antigen is undetermined.

Time point: patch test 2, 6 weeks after DPC sensitization. Treatment denoted: therapeutic diphenylcyclopropenone sensitization with weekly scalp DPC. Researchers sampled blood before each patch test went on. Sequencing was performed on whole blood, taken in connection with sensitization to the hapten diphenylcyclopropenone (DPC). The source is a woman between 18 and 29 years old with alopecia areata. Some clones in this sample may be carry-over from other donors' samples.

The CDR3 bases are TGCGCCAGCAACCGGGACAGGAAAGAGACCCAGTACTTC. Amino acid sequence: CASNRDRKETQYF. This chain connects TRBV5-1 to TRBJ2-5, with TRBD1 identical over 8 bases. After removal of 6 bases from V and 3 bases from J, the junction contained 4 bases not matched to a gene. This CDR3 region has 13 residues. Per the germline V gene, CDR1 is SGHRS and CDR2 is YFSETQ. Together with reference TRBV5-1 and TRBJ2-5, the CDR3 gives the full variable domain: KAGVTQTPRYLIKTRGQQVTLSCSPISGHRSVSWYQQTPGQGLQFLFEYFSETQRNKGNFPGRFSGRQFSNSRSEMNVSTLELGDSALYLCASNRDRKETQYFGPGTRLLVL.